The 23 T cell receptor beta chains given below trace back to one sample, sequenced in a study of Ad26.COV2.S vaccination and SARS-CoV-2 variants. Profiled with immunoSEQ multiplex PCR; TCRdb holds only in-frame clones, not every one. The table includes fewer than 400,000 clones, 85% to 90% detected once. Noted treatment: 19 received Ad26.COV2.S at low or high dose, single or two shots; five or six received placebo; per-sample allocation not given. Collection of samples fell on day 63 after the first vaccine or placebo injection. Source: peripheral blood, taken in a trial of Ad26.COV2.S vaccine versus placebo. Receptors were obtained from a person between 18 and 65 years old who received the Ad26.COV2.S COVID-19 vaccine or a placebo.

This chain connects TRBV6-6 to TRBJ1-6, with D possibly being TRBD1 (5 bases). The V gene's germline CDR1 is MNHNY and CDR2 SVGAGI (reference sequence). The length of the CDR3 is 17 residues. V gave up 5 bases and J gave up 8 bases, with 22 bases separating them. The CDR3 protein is CASSRKTHTGPHSPLHF. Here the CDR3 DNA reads TGTGCCAGCAGTCGCAAAACACACACGGGACCTCATTCACCCCTCCACTTT.

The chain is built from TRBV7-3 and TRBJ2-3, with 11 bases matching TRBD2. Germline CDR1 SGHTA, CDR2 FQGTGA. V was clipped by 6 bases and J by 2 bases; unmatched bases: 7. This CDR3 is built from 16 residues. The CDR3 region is CASSPGTSGYTDTQYF. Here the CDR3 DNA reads TGTGCCAGCAGTCCAGGGACTAGCGGATACACAGATACGCAGTATTTT.

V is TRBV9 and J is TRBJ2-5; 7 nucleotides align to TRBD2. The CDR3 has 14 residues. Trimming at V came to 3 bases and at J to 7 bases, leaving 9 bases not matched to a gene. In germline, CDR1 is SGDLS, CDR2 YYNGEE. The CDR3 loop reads CASSADYTGGTQYF. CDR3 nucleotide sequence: TGTGCCAGCAGCGCGGACTACACGGGGGGGACCCAGTACTTC.

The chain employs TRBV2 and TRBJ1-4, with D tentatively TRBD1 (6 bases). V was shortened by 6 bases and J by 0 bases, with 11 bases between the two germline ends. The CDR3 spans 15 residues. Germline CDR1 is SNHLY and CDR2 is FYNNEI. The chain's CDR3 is CASSAGQATNEKLFF. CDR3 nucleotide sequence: TGTGCCAGCAGCGCGGGACAAGCAACTAATGAAAAACTGTTTTTT.

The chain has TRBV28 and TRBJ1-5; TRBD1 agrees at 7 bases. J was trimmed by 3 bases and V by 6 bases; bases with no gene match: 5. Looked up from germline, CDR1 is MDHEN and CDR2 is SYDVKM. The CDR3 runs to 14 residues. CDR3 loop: CASSSGQFNQPQHF. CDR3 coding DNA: TGTGCCAGCAGCTCGGGACAGTTCAATCAGCCCCAGCATTTT.

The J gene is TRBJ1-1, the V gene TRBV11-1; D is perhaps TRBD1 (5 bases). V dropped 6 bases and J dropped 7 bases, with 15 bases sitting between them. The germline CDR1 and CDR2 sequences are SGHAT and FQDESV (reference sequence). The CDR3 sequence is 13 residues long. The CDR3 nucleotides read TGTGCCAGCAGTCGTAAACTCCAGGGTGAAGCTTTCTTT. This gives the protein CASSRKLQGEAFF.

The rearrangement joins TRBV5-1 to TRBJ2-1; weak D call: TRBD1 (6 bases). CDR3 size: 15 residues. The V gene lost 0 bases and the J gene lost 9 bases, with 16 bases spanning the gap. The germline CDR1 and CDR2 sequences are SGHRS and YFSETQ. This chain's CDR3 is CASSLGVGLGGEQFF. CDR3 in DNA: TGCGCCAGCAGCTTGGGGGTAGGCCTAGGGGGTGAGCAGTTCTTC. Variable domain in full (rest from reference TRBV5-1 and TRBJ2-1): KAGVTQTPRYLIKTRGQQVTLSCSPISGHRSVSWYQQTPGQGLQFLFEYFSETQRNKGNFPGRFSGRQFSNSRSEMNVSTLELGDSALYLCASSLGVGLGGEQFFGPGTRLTVL.

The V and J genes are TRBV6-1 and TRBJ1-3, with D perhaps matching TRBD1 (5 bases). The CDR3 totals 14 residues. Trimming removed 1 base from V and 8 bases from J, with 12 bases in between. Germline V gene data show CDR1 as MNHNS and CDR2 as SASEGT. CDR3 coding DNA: TGTGCCAGCAGTGAAGATGGGGGAGGGGACACCATATATTTT. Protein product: CASSEDGGGDTIYF.

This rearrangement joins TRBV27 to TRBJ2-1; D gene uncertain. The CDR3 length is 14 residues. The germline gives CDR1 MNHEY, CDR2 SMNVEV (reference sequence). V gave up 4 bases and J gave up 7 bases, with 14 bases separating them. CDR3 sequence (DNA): TGTGCCAGCAGTTGGGCCGCGTATGGTAATGAGCAGTTCTTC. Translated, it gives CASSWAAYGNEQFF.

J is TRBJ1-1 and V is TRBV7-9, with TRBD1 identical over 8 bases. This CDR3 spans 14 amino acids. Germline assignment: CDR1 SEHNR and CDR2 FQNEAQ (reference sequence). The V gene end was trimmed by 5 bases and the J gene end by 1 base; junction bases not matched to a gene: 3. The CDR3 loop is CASSGDRGNTEAFF. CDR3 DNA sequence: TGTGCCAGCAGCGGAGACAGGGGGAACACTGAAGCTTTCTTT.

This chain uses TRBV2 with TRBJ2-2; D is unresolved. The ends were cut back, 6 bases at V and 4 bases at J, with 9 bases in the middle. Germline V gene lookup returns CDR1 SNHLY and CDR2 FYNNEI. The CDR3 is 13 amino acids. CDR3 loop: CASRMGPTGELFF. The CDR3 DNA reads TGTGCCAGCAGGATGGGCCCCACCGGGGAGCTGTTTTTT.

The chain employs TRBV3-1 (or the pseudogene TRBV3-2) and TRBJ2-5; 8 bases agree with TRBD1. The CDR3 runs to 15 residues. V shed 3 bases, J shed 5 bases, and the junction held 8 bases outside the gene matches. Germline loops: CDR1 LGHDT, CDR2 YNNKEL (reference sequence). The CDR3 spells CASSHYDRGEETQYF. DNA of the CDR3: TGTGCCAGCAGCCATTATGACAGGGGTGAGGAGACCCAGTACTTC.

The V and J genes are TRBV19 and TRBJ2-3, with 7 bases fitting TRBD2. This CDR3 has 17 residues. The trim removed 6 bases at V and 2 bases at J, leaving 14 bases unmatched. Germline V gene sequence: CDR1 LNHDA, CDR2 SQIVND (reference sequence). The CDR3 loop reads CASSPPPASGPTDTQYF. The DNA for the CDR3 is TGTGCCAGTAGCCCACCCCCCGCTAGCGGACCCACAGATACGCAGTATTTT.

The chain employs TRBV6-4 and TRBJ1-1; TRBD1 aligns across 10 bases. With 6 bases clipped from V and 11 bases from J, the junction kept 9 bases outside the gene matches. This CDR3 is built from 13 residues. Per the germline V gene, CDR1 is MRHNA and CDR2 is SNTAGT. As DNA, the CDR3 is TGTGCCAGCAGGGGACAGGGGACCTCGGAGGCTTTCTTT. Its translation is CASRGQGTSEAFF.

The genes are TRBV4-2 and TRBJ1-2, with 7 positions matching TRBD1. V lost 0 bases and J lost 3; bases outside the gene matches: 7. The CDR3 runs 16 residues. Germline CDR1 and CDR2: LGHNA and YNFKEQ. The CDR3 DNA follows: TGTGCCAGCAGCCAAGATGGGACAGAAAGCGACTATGGCTACACCTTC. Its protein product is CASSQDGTESDYGYTF.

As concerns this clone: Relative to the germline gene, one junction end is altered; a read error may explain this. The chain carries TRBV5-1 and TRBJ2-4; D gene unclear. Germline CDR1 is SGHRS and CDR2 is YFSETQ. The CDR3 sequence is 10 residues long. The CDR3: CASSLARRHF. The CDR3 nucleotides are TGCGCCAGCAGCTTGGCCCGTCGGCACTTC. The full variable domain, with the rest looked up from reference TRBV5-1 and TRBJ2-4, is KAGVTQTPRYLIKTRGQQVTLSCSPISGHRSVSWYQQTPGQGLQFLFEYFSETQRNKGNFPGRFSGRQFSNSRSEMNVSTLELGDSALYLCASSLARRHFGAGTRLSVL.

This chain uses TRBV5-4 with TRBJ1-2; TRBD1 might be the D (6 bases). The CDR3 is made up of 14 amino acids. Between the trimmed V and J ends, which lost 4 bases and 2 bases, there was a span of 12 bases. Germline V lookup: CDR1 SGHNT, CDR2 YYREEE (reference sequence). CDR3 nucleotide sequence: TGTGCCAGCAGCCTGGACAGCCTAAACTATGGCTACACCTTC. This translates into CASSLDSLNYGYTF. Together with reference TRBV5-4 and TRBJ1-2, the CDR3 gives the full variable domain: ETGVTQSPTHLIKTRGQQVTLRCSSQSGHNTVSWYQQALGQGPQFIFQYYREEENGRGNFPPRFSGLQFPNYSSELNVNALELDDSALYLCASSLDSLNYGYTFGSGTRLTVV.

CDR3 nucleotides: TGTGCCAGCAGCCCCCTAGGGGGTTGGGCTGAAGCTTTCTTT. Translating it yields CASSPLGGWAEAFF. The V call is TRBV3-1 (or the pseudogene TRBV3-2), the J call TRBJ1-1, with a tentative D call TRBD1 (6 bases). The CDR3 consists of 14 residues. V dropped 4 bases and J dropped 6 bases, with 15 bases sitting between them. Per germline, CDR1 LGHDT and CDR2 YNNKEL (reference sequence).

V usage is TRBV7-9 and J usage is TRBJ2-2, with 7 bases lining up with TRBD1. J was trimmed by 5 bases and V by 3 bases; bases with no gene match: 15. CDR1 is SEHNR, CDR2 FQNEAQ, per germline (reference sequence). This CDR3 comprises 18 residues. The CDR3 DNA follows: TGTGCCAGCAGCTTTCACCCCCGGGACAGCCTCTGGACCGGGGAGCTGTTTTTT. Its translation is CASSFHPRDSLWTGELFF.

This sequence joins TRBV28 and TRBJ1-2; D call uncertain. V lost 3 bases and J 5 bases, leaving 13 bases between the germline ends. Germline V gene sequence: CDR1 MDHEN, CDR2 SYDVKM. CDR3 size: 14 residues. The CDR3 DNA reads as TGTGCCAGCAGTTTCCTCGACGGCCGATATGGCTACACCTTC. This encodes CASSFLDGRYGYTF.

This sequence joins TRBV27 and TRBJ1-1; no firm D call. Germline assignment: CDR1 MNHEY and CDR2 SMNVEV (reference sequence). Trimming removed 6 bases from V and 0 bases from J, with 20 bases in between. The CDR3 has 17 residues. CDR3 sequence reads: CASSPNPYRTMNTEAFF. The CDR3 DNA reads TGTGCCAGCAGCCCGAATCCGTACAGAACCATGAACACTGAAGCTTTCTTT.

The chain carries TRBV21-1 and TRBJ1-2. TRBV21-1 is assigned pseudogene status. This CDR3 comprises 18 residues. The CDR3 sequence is CASSKIKGCGLALYGYTF. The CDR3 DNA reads TGTGCCAGCAGCAAAATCAAGGGTTGCGGGCTGGCCCTCTATGGCTACACCTTC.

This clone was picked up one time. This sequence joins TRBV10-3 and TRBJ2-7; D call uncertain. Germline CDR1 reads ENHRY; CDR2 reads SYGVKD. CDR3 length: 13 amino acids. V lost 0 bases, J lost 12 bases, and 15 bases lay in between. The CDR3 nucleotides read TGTGCCATCAGTGAGTCGATGGTAGGGAAGGGGTACTTC. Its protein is CAISESMVGKGYF.